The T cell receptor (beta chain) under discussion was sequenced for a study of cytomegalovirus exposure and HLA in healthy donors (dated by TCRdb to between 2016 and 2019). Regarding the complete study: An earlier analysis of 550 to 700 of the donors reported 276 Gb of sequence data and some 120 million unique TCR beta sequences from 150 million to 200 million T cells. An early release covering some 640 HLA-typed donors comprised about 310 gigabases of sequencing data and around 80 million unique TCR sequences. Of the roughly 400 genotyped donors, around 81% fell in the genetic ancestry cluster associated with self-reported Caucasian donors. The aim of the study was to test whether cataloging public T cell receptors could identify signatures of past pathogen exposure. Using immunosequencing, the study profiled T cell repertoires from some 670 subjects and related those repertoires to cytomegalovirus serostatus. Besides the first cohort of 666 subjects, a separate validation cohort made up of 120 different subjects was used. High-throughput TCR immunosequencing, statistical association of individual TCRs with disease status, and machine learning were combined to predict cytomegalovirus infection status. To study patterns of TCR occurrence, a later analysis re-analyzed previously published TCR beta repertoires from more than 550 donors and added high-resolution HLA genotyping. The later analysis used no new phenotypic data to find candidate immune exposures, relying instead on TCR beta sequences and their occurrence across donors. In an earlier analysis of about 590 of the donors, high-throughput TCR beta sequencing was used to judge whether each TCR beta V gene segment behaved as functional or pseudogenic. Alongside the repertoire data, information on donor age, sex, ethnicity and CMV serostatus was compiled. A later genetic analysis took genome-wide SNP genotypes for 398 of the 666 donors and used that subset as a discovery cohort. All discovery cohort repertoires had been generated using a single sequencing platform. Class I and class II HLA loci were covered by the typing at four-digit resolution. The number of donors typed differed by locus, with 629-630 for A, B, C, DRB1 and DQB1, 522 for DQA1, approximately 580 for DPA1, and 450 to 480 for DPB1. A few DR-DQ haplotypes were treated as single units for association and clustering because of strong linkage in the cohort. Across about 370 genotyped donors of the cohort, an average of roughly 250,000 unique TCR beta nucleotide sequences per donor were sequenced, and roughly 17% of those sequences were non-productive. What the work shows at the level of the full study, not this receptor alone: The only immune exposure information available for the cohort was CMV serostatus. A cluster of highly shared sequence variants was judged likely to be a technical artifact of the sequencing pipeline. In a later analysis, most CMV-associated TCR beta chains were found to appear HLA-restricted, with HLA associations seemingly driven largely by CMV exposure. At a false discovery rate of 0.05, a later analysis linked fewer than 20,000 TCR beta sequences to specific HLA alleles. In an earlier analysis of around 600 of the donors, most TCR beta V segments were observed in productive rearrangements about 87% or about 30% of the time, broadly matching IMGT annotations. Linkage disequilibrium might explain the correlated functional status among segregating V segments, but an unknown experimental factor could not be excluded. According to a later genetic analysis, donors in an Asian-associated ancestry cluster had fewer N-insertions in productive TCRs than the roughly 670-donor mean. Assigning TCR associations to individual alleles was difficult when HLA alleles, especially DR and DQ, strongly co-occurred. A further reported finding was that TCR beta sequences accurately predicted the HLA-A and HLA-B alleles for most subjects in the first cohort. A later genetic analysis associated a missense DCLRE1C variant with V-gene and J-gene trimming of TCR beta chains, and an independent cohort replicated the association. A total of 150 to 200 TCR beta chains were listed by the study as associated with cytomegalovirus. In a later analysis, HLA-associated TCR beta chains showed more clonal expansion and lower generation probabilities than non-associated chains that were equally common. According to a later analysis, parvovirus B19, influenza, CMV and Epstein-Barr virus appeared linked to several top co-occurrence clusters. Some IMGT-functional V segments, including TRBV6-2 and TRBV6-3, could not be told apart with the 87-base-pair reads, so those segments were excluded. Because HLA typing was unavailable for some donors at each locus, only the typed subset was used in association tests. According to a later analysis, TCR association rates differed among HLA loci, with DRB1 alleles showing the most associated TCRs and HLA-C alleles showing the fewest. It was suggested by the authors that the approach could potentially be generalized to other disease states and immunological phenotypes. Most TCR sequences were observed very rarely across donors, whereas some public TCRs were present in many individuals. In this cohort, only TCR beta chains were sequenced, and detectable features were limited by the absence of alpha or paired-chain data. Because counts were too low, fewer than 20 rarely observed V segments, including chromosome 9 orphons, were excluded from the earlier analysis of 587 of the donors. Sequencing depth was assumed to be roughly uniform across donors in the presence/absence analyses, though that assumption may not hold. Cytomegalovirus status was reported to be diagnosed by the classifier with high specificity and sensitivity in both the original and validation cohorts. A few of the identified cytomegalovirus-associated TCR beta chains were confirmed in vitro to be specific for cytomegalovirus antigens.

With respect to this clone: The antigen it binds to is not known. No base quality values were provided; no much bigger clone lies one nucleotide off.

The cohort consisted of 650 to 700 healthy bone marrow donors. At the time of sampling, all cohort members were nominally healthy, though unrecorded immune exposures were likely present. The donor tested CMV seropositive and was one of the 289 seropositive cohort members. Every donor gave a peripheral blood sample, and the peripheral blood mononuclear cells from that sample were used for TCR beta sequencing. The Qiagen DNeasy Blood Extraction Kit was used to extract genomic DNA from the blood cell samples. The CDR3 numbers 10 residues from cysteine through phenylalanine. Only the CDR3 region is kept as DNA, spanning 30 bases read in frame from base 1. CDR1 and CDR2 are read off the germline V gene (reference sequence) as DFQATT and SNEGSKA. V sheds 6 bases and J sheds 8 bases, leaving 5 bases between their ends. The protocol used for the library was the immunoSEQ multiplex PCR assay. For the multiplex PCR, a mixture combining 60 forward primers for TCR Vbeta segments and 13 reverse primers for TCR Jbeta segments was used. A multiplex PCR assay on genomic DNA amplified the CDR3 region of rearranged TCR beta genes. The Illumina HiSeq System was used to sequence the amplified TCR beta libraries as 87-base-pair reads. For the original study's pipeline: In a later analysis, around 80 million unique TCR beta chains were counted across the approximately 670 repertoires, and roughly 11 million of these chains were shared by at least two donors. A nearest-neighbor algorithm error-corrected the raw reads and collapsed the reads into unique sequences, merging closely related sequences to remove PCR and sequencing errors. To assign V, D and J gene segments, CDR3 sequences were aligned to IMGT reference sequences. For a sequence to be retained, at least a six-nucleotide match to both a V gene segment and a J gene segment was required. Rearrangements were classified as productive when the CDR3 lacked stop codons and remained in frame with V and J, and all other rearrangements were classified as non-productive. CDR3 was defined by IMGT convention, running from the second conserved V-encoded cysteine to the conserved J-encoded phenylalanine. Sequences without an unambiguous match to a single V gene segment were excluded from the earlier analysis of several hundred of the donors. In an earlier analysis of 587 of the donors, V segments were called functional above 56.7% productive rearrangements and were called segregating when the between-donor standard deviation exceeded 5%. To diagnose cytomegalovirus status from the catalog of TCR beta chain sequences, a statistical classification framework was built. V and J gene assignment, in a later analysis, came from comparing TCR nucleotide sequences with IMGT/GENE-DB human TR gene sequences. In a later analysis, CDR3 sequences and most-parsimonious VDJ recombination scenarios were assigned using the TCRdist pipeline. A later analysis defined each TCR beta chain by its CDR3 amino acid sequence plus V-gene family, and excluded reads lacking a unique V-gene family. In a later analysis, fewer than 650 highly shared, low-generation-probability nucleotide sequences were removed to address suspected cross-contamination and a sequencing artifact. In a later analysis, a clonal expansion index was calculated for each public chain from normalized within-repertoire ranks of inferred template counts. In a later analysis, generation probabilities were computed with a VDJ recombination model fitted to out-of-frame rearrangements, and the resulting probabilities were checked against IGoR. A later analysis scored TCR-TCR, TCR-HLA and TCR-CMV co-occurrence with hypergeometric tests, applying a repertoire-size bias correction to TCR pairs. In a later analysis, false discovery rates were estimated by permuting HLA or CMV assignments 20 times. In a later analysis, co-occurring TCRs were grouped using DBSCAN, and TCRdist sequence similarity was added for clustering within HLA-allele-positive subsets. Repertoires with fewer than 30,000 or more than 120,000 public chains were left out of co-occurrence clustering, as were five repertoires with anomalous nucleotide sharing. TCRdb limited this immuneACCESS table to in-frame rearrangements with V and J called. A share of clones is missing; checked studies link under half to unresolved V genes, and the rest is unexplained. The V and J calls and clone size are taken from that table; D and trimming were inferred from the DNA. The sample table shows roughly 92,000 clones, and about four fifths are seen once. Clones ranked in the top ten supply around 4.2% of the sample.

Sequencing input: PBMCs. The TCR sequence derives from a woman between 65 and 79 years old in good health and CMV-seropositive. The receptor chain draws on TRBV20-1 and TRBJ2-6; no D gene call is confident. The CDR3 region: CSAYSNVLTF. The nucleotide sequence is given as TGCAGTGCCTATTCCAACGTCCTGACTTTC.